This T cell receptor beta chain stems from a study of CD8+CD57+ T cells in acquired aplastic anemia. About the research overall: Yields of DNA that came from sorted CD4+ and CD8+ cells averaged about 3 ug. Study results and limitations: A significant difference in CD8+ Simpson's diversity between patients and controls was not found. Both patients and controls carried the same twenty-nine CD8+ CDR3 sequences.

A remark on this clonotype: Its antigen is currently unknown. The missing conserved phenylalanine or tryptophan at the end of this CDR3 makes a read error likely. Because the CDR3's place on the DNA is in doubt, the DNA is left out and the CDR3 is given as listed by TCRdb.

Patients picked for sequencing had shown CD8+CD57+ cell expansion detected by flow cytometry. All patients had severe acquired aplastic anemia. The CDR3 is 13 residues long, ends included. Germline CDR1 and CDR2: SGHNT and YENEEA. Profiling of TCR beta VDJ combinations and CDR3 sequences used genomic DNA as template. One entry per CDR3 protein results from TCRdb running MiXCR on the reads. The sample has approximately 260,000 distinct CDR3 sequences, 82% seen once. The chain joins TRBV11-3 to TRBJ1-5. Material for sequencing was sorted CD4+, CD8+, or CD8+CD57+ T cells (not recorded which) from PBMCs. The sequence derives from a human donor with aplastic anemia. The chain's CDR3 is CASSLDLTQPTQA.